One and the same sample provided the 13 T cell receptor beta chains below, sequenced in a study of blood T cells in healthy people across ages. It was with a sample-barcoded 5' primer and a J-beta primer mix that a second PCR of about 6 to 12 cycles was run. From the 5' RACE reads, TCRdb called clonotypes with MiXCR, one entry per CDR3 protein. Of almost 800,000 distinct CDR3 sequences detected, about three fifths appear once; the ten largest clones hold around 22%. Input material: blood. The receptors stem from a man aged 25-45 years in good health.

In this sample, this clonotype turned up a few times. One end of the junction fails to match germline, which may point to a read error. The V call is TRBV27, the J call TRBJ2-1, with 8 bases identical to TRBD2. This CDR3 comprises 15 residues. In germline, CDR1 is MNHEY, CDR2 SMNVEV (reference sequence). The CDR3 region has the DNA TGTGCCAGCAGCTTATTTAGCGGGATTTACAATGAGCAGTTCTTC. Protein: CASSLFSGIYNEQFF.

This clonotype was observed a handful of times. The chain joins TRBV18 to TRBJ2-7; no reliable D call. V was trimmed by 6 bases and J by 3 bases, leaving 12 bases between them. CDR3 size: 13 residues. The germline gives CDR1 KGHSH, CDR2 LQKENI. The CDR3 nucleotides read TGTGCCAGCTCGACGGCCTCCGGCTACGAGCAGTACTTC. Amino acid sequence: CASSTASGYEQYF.

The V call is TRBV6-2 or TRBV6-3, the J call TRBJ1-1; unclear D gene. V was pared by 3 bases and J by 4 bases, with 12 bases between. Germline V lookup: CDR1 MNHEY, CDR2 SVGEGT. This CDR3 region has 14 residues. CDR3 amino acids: CASSYQFPGTEAFF. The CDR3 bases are TGTGCCAGCAGTTATCAGTTCCCGGGCACTGAAGCTTTCTTT.

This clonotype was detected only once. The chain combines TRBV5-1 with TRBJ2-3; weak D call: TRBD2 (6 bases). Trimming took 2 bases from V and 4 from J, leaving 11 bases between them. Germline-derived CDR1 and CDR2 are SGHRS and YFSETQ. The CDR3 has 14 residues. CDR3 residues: CASSLSSAPDTQYF. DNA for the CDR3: TGCGCCAGCAGCTTATCTAGCGCCCCAGATACGCAGTATTTT.

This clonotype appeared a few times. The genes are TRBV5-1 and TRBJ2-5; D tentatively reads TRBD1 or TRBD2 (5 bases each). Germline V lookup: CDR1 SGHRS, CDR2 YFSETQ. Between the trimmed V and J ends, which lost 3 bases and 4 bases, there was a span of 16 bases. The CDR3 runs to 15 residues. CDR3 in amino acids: CASSSQDGGGETQYF. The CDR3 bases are TGCGCCAGCAGCTCCCAGGATGGGGGTGGAGAGACCCAGTACTTC.

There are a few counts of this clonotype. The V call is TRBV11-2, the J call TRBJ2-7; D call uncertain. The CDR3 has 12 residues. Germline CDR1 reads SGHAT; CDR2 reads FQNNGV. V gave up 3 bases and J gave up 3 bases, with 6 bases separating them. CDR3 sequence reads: CASSFGFYEQYF. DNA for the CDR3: TGTGCCAGCAGCTTTGGCTTCTACGAGCAGTACTTC.

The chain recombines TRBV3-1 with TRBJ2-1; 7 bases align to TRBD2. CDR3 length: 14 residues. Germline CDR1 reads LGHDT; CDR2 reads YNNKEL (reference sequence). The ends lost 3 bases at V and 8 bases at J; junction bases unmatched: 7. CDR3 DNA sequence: TGTGCCAGCAGCCAGGCGGGAGCGGCGTATGAGCAGTTCTTC. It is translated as CASSQAGAAYEQFF.

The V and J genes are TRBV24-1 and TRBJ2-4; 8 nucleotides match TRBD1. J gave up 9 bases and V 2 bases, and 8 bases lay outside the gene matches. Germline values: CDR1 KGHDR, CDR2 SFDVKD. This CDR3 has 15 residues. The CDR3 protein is CATSDSGQVPSIQYF. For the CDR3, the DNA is TGTGCCACCAGTGATTCGGGACAGGTTCCTAGCATTCAGTACTTC.

The CDR3 region is CASSSELDGALHF. DNA for the CDR3: TGTGCCAGCAGTTCCGAACTCGATGGGGCCCTCCACTTT. The chain has TRBV12-3 or TRBV12-4 and TRBJ1-6, with D hard to call. The CDR3 is 13 residues long. The V and J ends lost 4 bases and 14 bases respectively, with 15 bases between them.

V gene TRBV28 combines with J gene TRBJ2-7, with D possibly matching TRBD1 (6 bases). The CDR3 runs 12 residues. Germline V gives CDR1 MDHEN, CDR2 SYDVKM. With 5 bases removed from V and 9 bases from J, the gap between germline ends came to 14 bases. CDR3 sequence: CASSTTGNLQYF. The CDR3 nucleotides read TGTGCCAGCAGTACTACAGGGAACCTGCAGTACTTC.

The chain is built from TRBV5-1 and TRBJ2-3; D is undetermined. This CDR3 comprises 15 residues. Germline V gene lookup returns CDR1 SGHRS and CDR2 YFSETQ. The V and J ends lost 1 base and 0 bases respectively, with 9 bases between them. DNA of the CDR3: TGCGCCAGCAGCTTGTCTCGCGGTAGCACAGATACGCAGTATTTT. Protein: CASSLSRGSTDTQYF. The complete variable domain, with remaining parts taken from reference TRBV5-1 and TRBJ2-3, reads KAGVTQTPRYLIKTRGQQVTLSCSPISGHRSVSWYQQTPGQGLQFLFEYFSETQRNKGNFPGRFSGRQFSNSRSEMNVSTLELGDSALYLCASSLSRGSTDTQYFGPGTRLTVL.

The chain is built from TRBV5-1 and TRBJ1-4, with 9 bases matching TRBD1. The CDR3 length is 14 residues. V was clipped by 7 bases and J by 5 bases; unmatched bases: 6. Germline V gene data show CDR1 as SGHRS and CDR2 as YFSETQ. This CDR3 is CASGEQGANEKLFF. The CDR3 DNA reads TGCGCCAGCGGCGAACAGGGGGCGAATGAAAAACTGTTTTTT.

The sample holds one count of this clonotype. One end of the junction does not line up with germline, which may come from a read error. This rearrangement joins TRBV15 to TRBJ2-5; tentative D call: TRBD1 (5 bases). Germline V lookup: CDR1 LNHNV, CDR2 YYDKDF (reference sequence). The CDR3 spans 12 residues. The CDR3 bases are TGTGCCATCAGCGACAGCCAAGAGACCCAGTACTTC. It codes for CAISDSQETQYF.